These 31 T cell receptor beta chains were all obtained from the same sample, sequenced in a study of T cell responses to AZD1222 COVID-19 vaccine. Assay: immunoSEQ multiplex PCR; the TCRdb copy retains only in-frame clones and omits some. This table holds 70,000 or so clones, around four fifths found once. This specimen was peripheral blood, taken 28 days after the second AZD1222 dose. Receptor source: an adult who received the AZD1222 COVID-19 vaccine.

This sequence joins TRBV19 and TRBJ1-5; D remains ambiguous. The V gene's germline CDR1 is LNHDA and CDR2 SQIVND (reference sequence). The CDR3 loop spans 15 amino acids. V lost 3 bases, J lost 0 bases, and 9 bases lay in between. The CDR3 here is CASSMESFSNQPQHF. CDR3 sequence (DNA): TGTGCCAGTAGTATGGAGTCATTTAGCAATCAGCCCCAGCATTTT.

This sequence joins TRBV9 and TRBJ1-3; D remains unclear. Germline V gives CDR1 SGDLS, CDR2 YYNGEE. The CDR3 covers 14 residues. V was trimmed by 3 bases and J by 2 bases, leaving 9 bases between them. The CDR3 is CASSGETTGNTIYF. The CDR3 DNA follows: TGTGCCAGCAGCGGAGAGACCACTGGAAACACCATATATTTT.

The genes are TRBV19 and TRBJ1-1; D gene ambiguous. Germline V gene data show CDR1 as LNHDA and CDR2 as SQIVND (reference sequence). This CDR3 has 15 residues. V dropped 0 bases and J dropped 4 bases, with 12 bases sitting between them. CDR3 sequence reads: CASSIDLPKGTEAFF. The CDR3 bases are TGTGCCAGTAGTATAGATCTCCCGAAGGGCACTGAAGCTTTCTTT.

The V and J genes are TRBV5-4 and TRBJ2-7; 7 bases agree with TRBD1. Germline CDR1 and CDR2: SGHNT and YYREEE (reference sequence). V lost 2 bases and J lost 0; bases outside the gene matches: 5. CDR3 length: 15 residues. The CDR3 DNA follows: TGTGCCAGCAGCTTTCAGACAGGGAGCTCCTACGAGCAGTACTTC. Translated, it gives CASSFQTGSSYEQYF.

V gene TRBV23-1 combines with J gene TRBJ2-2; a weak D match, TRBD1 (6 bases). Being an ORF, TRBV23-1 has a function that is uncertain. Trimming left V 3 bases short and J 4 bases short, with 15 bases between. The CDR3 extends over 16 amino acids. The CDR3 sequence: CASSHTRGRSTGELFF. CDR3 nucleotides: TGCGCCAGCAGTCACACCAGGGGACGTTCCACCGGGGAGCTGTTTTTT.

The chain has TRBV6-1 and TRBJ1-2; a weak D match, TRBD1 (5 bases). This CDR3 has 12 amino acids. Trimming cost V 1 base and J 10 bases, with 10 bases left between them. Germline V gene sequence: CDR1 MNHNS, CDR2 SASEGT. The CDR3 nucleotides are TGTGCCAGCAGTGAAGTGGGGGAATTCTACACCTTC. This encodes CASSEVGEFYTF.

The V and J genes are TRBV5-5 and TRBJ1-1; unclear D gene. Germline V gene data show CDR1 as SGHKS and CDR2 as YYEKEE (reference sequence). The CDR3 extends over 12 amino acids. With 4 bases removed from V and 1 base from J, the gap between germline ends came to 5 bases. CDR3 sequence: CASSPGNTEAFF. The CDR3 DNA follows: TGTGCCAGCAGCCCGGGGAACACTGAAGCTTTCTTT.

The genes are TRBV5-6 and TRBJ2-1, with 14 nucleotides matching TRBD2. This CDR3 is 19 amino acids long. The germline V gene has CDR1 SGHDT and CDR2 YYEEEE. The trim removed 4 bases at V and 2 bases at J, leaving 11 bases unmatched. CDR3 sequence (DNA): TGTGCCAGCAGCCTCACCGGGACTAGCGGGGGTGTCCCCTACAATGAGCAGTTCTTC. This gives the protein CASSLTGTSGGVPYNEQFF.

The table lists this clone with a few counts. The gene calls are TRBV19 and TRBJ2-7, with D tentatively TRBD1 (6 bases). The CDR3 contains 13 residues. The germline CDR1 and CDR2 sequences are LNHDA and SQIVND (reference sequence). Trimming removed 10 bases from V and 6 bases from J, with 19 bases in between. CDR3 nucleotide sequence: TGTGCCACCGCTCATACAGGGACCTCCGAGCAGTACTTC. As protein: CATAHTGTSEQYF.

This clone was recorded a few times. The CDR3: CASSLVDVGNSPLHF. The CDR3 DNA follows: TGCGCCAGCAGCTTGGTGGATGTGGGGAATTCACCCCTCCACTTT. The chain joins TRBV5-1 to TRBJ1-6; D is uncertain. The CDR3 extends over 15 amino acids. Trimming took 0 bases from V and 7 from J, leaving 11 bases between them. CDR1 and CDR2 from the germline V gene are SGHRS and YFSETQ. Combining the CDR3 with reference TRBV5-1 and TRBJ1-6 gives the whole variable domain KAGVTQTPRYLIKTRGQQVTLSCSPISGHRSVSWYQQTPGQGLQFLFEYFSETQRNKGNFPGRFSGRQFSNSRSEMNVSTLELGDSALYLCASSLVDVGNSPLHFGNGTRLTVT.

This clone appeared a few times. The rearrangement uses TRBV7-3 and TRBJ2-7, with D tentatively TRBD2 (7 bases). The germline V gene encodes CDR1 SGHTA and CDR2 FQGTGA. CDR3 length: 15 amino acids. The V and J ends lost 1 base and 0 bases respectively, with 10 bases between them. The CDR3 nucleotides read TGTGCCAGCAGCTTAAACGGGGGGCCCTCCTACGAGCAGTACTTC. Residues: CASSLNGGPSYEQYF.

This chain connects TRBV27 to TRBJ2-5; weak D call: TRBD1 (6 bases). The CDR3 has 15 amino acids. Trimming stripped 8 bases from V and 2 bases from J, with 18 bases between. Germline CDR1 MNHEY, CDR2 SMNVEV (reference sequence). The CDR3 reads CASGSGHLNQETQYF. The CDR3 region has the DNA TGTGCCAGCGGGTCGGGACACCTGAATCAAGAGACCCAGTACTTC.

CDR3: CASSPRQGSNTEAFF. The CDR3 DNA sequence: TGTGCCAGCAGCCCCCGACAGGGTTCCAACACTGAAGCTTTCTTT. The rearrangement joins TRBV7-9 to TRBJ1-1, with 7 bases aligning to TRBD1. The CDR3 sequence is 15 residues long. CDR1 and CDR2 (germline): SEHNR, FQNEAQ (reference sequence). V was pared by 5 bases and J by 2 bases, with 8 bases of the junction left unmatched.

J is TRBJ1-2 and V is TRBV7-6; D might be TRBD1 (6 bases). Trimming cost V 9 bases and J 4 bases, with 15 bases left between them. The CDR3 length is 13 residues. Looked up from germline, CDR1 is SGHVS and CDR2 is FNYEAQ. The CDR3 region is CASSTGTLYGYTF. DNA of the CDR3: TGTGCCAGTTCTACAGGGACACTCTATGGCTACACCTTC.

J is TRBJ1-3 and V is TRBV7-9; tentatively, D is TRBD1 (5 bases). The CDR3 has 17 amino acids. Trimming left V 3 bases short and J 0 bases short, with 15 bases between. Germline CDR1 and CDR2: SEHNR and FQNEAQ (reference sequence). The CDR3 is CASSFGPGGISGNTIYF. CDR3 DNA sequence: TGTGCCAGCAGCTTTGGTCCGGGGGGGATCTCTGGAAACACCATATATTTT.

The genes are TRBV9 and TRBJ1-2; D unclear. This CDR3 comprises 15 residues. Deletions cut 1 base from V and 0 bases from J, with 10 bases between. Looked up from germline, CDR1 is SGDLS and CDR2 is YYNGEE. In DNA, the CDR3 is TGTGCCAGCAGCGTATCCCCGGGCCCTAACTATGGCTACACCTTC. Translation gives CASSVSPGPNYGYTF.

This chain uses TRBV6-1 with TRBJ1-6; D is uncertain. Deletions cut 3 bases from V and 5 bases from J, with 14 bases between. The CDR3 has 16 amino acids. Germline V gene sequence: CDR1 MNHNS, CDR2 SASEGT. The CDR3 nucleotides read TGTGCCAGCAGTGATTTAGAGGGAAAGGATAATTCACCCCTCCACTTT. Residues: CASSDLEGKDNSPLHF.

This CDR3 is CASSQDGAGGPPGQYF. CDR3 nucleotide sequence: TGTGCCAGCAGCCAAGATGGGGCGGGAGGGCCTCCTGGGCAGTACTTC. The gene calls are TRBV4-2 and TRBJ2-7; 9 bases match TRBD2. With V trimmed by 0 bases and J by 9 bases, 12 bases remained unmatched. There are 16 residues in the CDR3. The germline gives CDR1 LGHNA, CDR2 YNFKEQ.

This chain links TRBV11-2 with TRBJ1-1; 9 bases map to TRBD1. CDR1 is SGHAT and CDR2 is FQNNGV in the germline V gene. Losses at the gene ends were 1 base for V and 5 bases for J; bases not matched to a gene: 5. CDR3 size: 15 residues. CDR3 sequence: CASSLVTGGFTEAFF. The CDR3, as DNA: TGTGCCAGCAGCTTAGTTACAGGGGGCTTTACTGAAGCTTTCTTT.

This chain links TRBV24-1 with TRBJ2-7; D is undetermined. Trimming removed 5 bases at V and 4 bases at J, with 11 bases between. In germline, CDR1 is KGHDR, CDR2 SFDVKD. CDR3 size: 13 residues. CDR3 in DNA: TGTGCCACCAGTGCTGGGAATGGGTACGAGCAGTACTTC. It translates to CATSAGNGYEQYF.

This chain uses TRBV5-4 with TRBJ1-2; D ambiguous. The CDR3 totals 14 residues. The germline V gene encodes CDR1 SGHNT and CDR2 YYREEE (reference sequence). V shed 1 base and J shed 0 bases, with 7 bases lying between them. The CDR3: CASSLLWANYGYTF. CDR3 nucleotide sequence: TGTGCCAGCAGCTTGTTATGGGCTAACTATGGCTACACCTTC.

CDR3: CASSDSWGYTF. In DNA, the CDR3 is TGTGCCAGCAGTGACTCGTGGGGCTACACCTTC. The chain couples TRBV6-4 to TRBJ1-2, with no clear D. V dropped 0 bases and J dropped 8 bases, with 4 bases sitting between them. The CDR3 has 11 residues. Per germline, CDR1 MRHNA and CDR2 SNTAGT.

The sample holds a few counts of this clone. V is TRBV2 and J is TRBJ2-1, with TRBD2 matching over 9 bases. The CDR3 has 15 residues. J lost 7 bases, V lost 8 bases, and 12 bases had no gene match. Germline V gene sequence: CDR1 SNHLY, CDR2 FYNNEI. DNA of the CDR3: TGTGCCAGCCGCCAGGGACTAGCTTCGTCGAATGAGCAGTTCTTC. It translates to CASRQGLASSNEQFF.

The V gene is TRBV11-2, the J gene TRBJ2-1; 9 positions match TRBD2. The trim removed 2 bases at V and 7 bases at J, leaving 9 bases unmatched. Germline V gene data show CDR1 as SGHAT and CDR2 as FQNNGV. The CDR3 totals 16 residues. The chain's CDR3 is CASSLMRGGPGNEQFF. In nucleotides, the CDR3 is TGTGCCAGCAGCTTAATGCGGGGGGGCCCGGGTAATGAGCAGTTCTTC.

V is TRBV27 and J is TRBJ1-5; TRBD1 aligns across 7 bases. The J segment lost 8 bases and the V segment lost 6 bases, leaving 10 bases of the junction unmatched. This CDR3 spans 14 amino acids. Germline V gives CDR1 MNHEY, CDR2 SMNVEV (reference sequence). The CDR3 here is CASRSAGGLEPQHF. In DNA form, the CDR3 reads TGTGCCAGCAGGTCGGCAGGGGGATTGGAGCCCCAGCATTTT.

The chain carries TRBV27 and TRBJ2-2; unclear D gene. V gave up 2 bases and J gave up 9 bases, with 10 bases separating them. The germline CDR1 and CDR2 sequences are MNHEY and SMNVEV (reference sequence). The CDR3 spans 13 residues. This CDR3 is CASSLGPARELFF. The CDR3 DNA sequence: TGTGCCAGCAGTTTAGGACCAGCGAGGGAGCTGTTTTTT.

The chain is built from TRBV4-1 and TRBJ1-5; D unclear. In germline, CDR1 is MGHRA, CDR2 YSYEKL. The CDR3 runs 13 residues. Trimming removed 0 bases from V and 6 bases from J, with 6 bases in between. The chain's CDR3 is CASSQDPSQPQHF. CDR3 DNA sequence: TGCGCCAGCAGCCAAGATCCGAGTCAGCCCCAGCATTTT.

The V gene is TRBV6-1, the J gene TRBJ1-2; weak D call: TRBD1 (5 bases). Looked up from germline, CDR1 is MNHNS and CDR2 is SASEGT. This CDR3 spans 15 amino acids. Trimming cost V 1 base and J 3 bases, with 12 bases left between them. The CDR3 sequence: CASSEEGTGDYGYTF. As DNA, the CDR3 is TGTGCCAGCAGTGAAGAGGGTACGGGGGACTATGGCTACACCTTC.

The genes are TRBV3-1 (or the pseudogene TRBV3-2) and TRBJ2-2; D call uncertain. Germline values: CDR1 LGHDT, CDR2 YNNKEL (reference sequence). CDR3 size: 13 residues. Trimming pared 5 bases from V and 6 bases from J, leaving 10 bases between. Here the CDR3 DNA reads TGTGCCAGCAGCAACACCCCCGCCGGGGAGCTGTTTTTT. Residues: CASSNTPAGELFF.

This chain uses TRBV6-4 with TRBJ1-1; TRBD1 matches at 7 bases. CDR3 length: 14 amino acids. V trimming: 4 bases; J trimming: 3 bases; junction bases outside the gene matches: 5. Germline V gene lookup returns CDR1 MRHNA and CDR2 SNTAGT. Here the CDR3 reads CASSGQGWDTEAFF. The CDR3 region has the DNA TGTGCCAGCAGTGGACAGGGTTGGGACACTGAAGCTTTCTTT.

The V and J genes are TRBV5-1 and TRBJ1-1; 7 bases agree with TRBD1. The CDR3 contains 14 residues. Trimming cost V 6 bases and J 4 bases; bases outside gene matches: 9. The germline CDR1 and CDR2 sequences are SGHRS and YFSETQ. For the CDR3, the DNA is TGCGCCAGCACTGAGCAAGACAGGGCCACTGAAGCTTTCTTT. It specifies CASTEQDRATEAFF.